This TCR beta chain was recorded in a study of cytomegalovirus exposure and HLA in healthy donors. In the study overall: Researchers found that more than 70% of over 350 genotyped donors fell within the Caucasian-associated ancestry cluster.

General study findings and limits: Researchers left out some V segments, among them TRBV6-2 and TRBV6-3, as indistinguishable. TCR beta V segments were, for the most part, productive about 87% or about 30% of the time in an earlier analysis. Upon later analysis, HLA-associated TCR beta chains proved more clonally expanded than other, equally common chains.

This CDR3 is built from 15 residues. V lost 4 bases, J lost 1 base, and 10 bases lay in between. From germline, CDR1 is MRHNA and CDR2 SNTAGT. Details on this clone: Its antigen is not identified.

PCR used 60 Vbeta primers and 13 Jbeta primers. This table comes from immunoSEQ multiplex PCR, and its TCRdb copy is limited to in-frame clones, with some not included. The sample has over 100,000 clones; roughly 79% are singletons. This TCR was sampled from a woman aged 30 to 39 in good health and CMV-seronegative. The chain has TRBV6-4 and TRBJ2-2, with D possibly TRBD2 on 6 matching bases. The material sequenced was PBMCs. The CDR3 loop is CASSAEGENTGELFF. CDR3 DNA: TGTGCCAGCAGTGCGGAGGGAGAGAACACCGGGGAGCTGTTTTTT.